These 23 T cell receptor beta chains came from one sample sequenced in a study of cytomegalovirus exposure and HLA in healthy donors. Repertoires were generated with immunoSEQ multiplex PCR, while TCRdb's copy carries only in-frame clones and drops some. The sample lists tens of thousands of clones; approximately 94% were seen once. Sample: PBMCs. These TCRs come from a man between 18 and 35 years old in good health and CMV-seropositive.

The sample holds one count of this clone. The chain has TRBV6-5 and TRBJ2-2; D is perhaps TRBD1 (6 bases). With 7 bases removed from V and 1 base from J, the gap between germline ends came to 7 bases. Germline-derived CDR1 and CDR2 are MNHEY and SVGAGI. The CDR3 spans 13 residues. In DNA, the CDR3 is TGTGCCAGCAAGGGACAGAACACCGGGGAGCTGTTTTTT. Its protein is CASKGQNTGELFF.

The CDR3, as DNA: TGTGCCTGGAGTATTGGACTAGCCACCTACAATGAGCAGTTCTTC. Translating it yields CAWSIGLATYNEQFF. The V gene is TRBV30, the J gene TRBJ2-1; TRBD2 matches at 8 bases. V lost 2 bases, J lost 2 bases, and 5 bases stayed unmatched. CDR3 size: 15 residues. Germline V gene lookup returns CDR1 GTSNPN and CDR2 SVGIG (reference sequence).

V usage is TRBV5-1 and J usage is TRBJ2-2; 11 bases are shared with TRBD2. The ends lost 0 bases at V and 2 bases at J; junction bases unmatched: 6. Germline-derived CDR1 and CDR2 are SGHRS and YFSETQ. The CDR3 is made up of 18 amino acids. The CDR3 protein is CASSLEIAGGPNTGELFF. CDR3 bases: TGCGCCAGCAGCTTGGAGATAGCGGGGGGGCCCAACACCGGGGAGCTGTTTTTT. Complete variable domain (other parts from reference TRBV5-1 and TRBJ2-2): KAGVTQTPRYLIKTRGQQVTLSCSPISGHRSVSWYQQTPGQGLQFLFEYFSETQRNKGNFPGRFSGRQFSNSRSEMNVSTLELGDSALYLCASSLEIAGGPNTGELFFGEGSRLTVL.

The V gene is TRBV28, the J gene TRBJ2-3; 14 bases map to TRBD2. The CDR3 runs to 20 residues. The V gene end was trimmed by 5 bases and the J gene end by 3 bases; junction bases not matched to a gene: 16. Per germline, CDR1 MDHEN and CDR2 SYDVKM. This chain's CDR3 is CASSPARLAGGRGKTDTQYF. The CDR3 coding sequence is TGTGCCAGCAGTCCAGCGAGACTAGCGGGAGGGAGGGGAAAAACAGATACGCAGTATTTT.

V gene TRBV2 combines with J gene TRBJ1-5; 9 bases agree with TRBD1. The CDR3 covers 13 residues. CDR1 and CDR2 (germline): SNHLY, FYNNEI. J gave up 5 bases and V 6 bases, and 2 bases lay outside the gene matches. The CDR3 DNA reads TGTGCCAGCAGGGGGGACAGGGATCAGCCCCAGCATTTT. It translates to CASRGDRDQPQHF.

The chain links TRBV4-2 to TRBJ1-5; 8 bases align to TRBD1. Germline loops: CDR1 LGHNA, CDR2 YNFKEQ. The CDR3 runs to 15 residues. Losses at the gene ends were 6 bases for V and 11 bases for J; bases not matched to a gene: 15. The CDR3 DNA reads TGTGCCAGCAGACCTGGGACAGGACTACAATCAGCCCAGCATTTT. It translates to CASRPGTGLQSAQHF.

The chain uses TRBV30 and TRBJ1-1; TRBD1 is a possible D gene (6 bases). The CDR3 consists of 13 residues. Germline V gives CDR1 GTSNPN, CDR2 SVGIG (reference sequence). The V end was cut by 5 bases, the J end by 1 base, with 11 bases between. CDR3 nucleotides: TGTGCCTGGGACAGGCGTCAGAACACTGAAGCTTTCTTT. Residues: CAWDRRQNTEAFF.

V usage is TRBV28 and J usage is TRBJ1-2; TRBD1 aligns across 11 bases. Germline V gene data show CDR1 as MDHEN and CDR2 as SYDVKM. CDR3 size: 13 residues. The J segment lost 8 bases and the V segment lost 6 bases, leaving 5 bases of the junction unmatched. The CDR3 spells CASRDRGRGGYTF. Here the CDR3 DNA reads TGTGCCAGCAGGGACAGGGGGCGAGGGGGCTACACCTTC.

The chain joins TRBV6-5 to TRBJ2-3, with TRBD1 as a possible D gene (5 bases). From germline, CDR1 is MNHEY and CDR2 SVGAGI. There are 15 residues in the CDR3. The V end lost 4 bases, the J end lost 2 bases, and 13 bases lay between the germline ends. CDR3 in amino acids: CASSSYRPNTDTQYF. The CDR3 DNA sequence: TGTGCCAGCAGTTCCTACAGGCCCAACACAGATACGCAGTATTTT.

The rearrangement links TRBV28 to TRBJ2-7, with D perhaps matching TRBD2 (7 bases). The CDR3 totals 16 residues. The V end was cut by 5 bases, the J end by 0 bases, with 17 bases between. Germline V lookup: CDR1 MDHEN, CDR2 SYDVKM. The DNA for the CDR3 is TGTGCCAGCAGTACTGAAAGCGGGACAAACTCCTACGAGCAGTACTTC. Translated: CASSTESGTNSYEQYF.

Only one count was recorded for this clone. The V call is TRBV19, the J call TRBJ1-5, with D possibly TRBD1 on 5 matching bases. The CDR3 covers 14 residues. V was cut by 5 bases and J by 8 bases, with 16 bases left in between. The V gene's germline CDR1 is LNHDA and CDR2 SQIVND (reference sequence). CDR3 nucleotide sequence: TGTGCCAGTAGTCCTGACAGAACCCGGGAGCCCCAGCATTTT. It translates to CASSPDRTREPQHF.

The chain employs TRBV25-1 and TRBJ1-2, with TRBD1 as a possible D gene (6 bases). Trimming left V 4 bases short and J 3 bases short, with 12 bases between. The CDR3 length is 14 residues. The germline V gene has CDR1 MGHDK and CDR2 SYGVNS. CDR3: CASSGDRGYYGYTF. In DNA form, the CDR3 reads TGTGCCAGCAGTGGGGATAGGGGGTACTATGGCTACACCTTC.

The chain has TRBV19 and TRBJ1-5; maybe TRBD1 (6 bases). The germline V gene has CDR1 LNHDA and CDR2 SQIVND (reference sequence). The CDR3 sequence is 15 residues long. V was clipped by 5 bases and J by 6 bases, with 17 bases between them. The CDR3 loop is CASSPQKQGGQPQHF. The CDR3 DNA follows: TGTGCCAGTAGTCCCCAGAAACAGGGCGGTCAGCCCCAGCATTTT.

The chain employs TRBV7-2 and TRBJ2-2; maybe TRBD1 (6 bases). The length of the CDR3 is 14 residues. Trimming removed 4 bases at V and 6 bases at J, with 12 bases between. Germline V gene sequence: CDR1 SGHTA, CDR2 FQGNSA. The CDR3 DNA follows: TGTGCCAGCAGCTCGGACAGTAGCGCCGGGGAGCTGTTTTTT. This sequence encodes CASSSDSSAGELFF.

The J gene is TRBJ2-7, the V gene TRBV5-1, with 9 positions matching TRBD1. J gave up 6 bases and V 0 bases, and 4 bases lay outside the gene matches. Germline V gene lookup returns CDR1 SGHRS and CDR2 YFSETQ. The CDR3 is 14 amino acids. The CDR3 here is CASSLARDRVEQYF. As DNA, the CDR3 is TGCGCCAGCAGCTTGGCCCGGGACAGGGTCGAGCAGTACTTC.

The chain is built from TRBV28 and TRBJ2-7; maybe TRBD1 (6 bases). This CDR3 contains 13 residues. V was cut by 8 bases and J by 2 bases, with 13 bases left in between. Germline V gene data show CDR1 as MDHEN and CDR2 as SYDVKM. In DNA form, the CDR3 reads TGTGCCAGCTCCAGACAGGCACCCTACGAGCAGTACTTC. Amino acids: CASSRQAPYEQYF.

The V call is TRBV7-6, the J call TRBJ1-2; D ambiguous. This CDR3 has 19 residues. Germline CDR1 and CDR2: SGHVS and FNYEAQ. V was shortened by 1 base and J by 5 bases, with 26 bases between the two germline ends. The CDR3 reads CASSLGSRNDGRRGYGYTF. CDR3 DNA: TGTGCCAGCAGCTTAGGCTCTCGCAACGACGGTCGTCGAGGGTATGGCTACACCTTC.

This clone appeared once. The chain is built from TRBV5-6 and TRBJ2-3; possible D gene TRBD1, 5 bases. Trimming left V 0 bases short and J 2 bases short, with 7 bases between. The CDR3 contains 14 residues. Germline values: CDR1 SGHDT, CDR2 YYEEEE. In DNA form, the CDR3 reads TGTGCCAGCAGCTTGGGACAGTCCACAGATACGCAGTATTTT. Amino acid sequence: CASSLGQSTDTQYF.

The chain joins TRBV6-1 to TRBJ2-2; TRBD2 is a possible D gene (6 bases). Per the germline V gene, CDR1 is MNHNS and CDR2 is SASEGT. The CDR3 consists of 15 residues. V was cut by 6 bases and J by 4 bases, with 15 bases left in between. Here the CDR3 DNA reads TGTGCCAGCAGAGGGGATAGCGGCCTCACCGGGGAGCTGTTTTTT. It codes for CASRGDSGLTGELFF.

The chain carries TRBV5-1 and TRBJ1-2, with 9 bases identical to TRBD1. Germline lookup yields CDR1 SGHRS and CDR2 YFSETQ. CDR3 length: 16 amino acids. V gave up 0 bases and J gave up 1 base; unmatched junction bases: 4. CDR3 amino acids: CASSLGGQGFNYGYTF. Here the CDR3 DNA reads TGCGCCAGCAGCTTGGGGGGACAGGGTTTTAACTATGGCTACACCTTC.

The CDR3 DNA follows: TGCAGCGTTGTCGGGGTAATGAACACTGAAGCTTTCTTT. Encoded protein: CSVVGVMNTEAFF. The rearrangement joins TRBV29-1 to TRBJ1-1; no clear D. CDR1 and CDR2 (germline): SQVTM, ANQGSEA. The V end lost 4 bases, the J end lost 0 bases, and 9 bases lay between the germline ends. CDR3 length equals 13 residues.

For the CDR3, the DNA is TGTGCCAGCAGAGCCTCCCACAGGGACGGGCAGTACTTC. Its protein is CASRASHRDGQYF. The rearrangement links TRBV25-1 to TRBJ2-7; TRBD1 might be the D (6 bases). CDR3 length: 13 residues. With 6 bases removed from V and 9 bases from J, the gap between germline ends came to 18 bases. Per the germline V gene, CDR1 is MGHDK and CDR2 is SYGVNS.

The rearrangement links TRBV6-5 to TRBJ1-6; D unresolved. Germline V CDR1 and CDR2: MNHEY, SVGAGI. Between the trimmed V and J ends, which lost 9 bases and 4 bases, there was a span of 10 bases. The CDR3 covers 13 residues. The CDR3 loop is CASREEYNSPLHF. In DNA, the CDR3 is TGTGCCAGTAGAGAGGAATATAATTCACCCCTCCACTTT.